These 11 T cell receptor beta chains came from one sample sequenced in a study of T-cell memory formation after mild COVID-19. A single record per CDR3 protein comes from TCRdb applying MiXCR to the 5' RACE reads. The table lists roughly 190,000 distinct CDR3 sequences, under 12% of them singletons. The sample taken for sequencing was PBMCs or a T cell subset sorted from them (not recorded which). The origin of the receptors is a man between 18 and 29 years old who had mild COVID-19 (a few samples of this study predate the infection). Cell type and time point are not known.

In its sample, this clonotype was seen many times. The J gene is TRBJ2-5, the V gene TRBV5-1; 7 bases fit TRBD1. Germline V gene data show CDR1 as SGHRS and CDR2 as YFSETQ. The CDR3 extends over 13 amino acids. V lost 4 bases and J lost 4; bases outside the gene matches: 4. The DNA for the CDR3 is TGCGCCAGCAGCCGACAGGGTGGAGAGACCCAGTACTTC. Amino acids: CASSRQGGETQYF.

This chain connects TRBV10-2 to TRBJ2-1; D gene unclear. CDR1 and CDR2 (germline): WSHSY, SAAADI. The CDR3 is 13 amino acids. V lost 4 bases to trimming and J lost 6 bases, with 10 bases between them. The CDR3 reads CASSVRLLNEQFF. The CDR3 DNA sequence: TGCGCCAGCAGTGTGCGGCTCCTCAATGAGCAGTTCTTC.

In this sample, this clonotype turned up a few times. The rearrangement links TRBV9 to TRBJ2-5, with D possibly TRBD2 on 6 matching bases. The ends were cut back, 4 bases at V and 7 bases at J, with 20 bases in the middle. The germline V gene has CDR1 SGDLS and CDR2 YYNGEE. The CDR3 is 15 amino acids. The CDR3 DNA is TGTGCCAGCAGCCACCGGGACTCGCAATCTCTGACCCAGTACTTC. Translated, it gives CASSHRDSQSLTQYF.

The chain combines TRBV6-5 with TRBJ2-7; 8 bases align to TRBD1. CDR3 length: 16 amino acids. The J segment lost 2 bases and the V segment lost 6 bases, leaving 12 bases of the junction unmatched. Germline V gene lookup returns CDR1 MNHEY and CDR2 SVGAGI. CDR3 coding DNA: TGTGCCAGCAGCGTTGACAGGGGAATGGGGACCTACGAGCAGTACTTC. Translating it yields CASSVDRGMGTYEQYF.

The chain carries TRBV28 and TRBJ1-5; D gene ambiguous. Germline CDR1 MDHEN, CDR2 SYDVKM. Trimming pared 6 bases from V and 5 bases from J, leaving 14 bases between. The CDR3 covers 14 residues. The CDR3 DNA follows: TGTGCCAGCAGGATCGGGCAGCGGGATCAGCCCCAGCATTTT. Encoded protein: CASRIGQRDQPQHF.

This clonotype was detected many times. The chain links TRBV7-8 to TRBJ2-7, with a weak D call TRBD2 (5 bases). Per the germline V gene, CDR1 is SGHVS and CDR2 is FQNEAQ. The CDR3 consists of 14 residues. V lost 1 base, J lost 6 bases, and 13 bases lay in between. CDR3 bases: TGTGCCAGCAGCTTAGAGGAGGCATACGGCGAGCAGTACGTC. It encodes CASSLEEAYGEQYV.

The chain carries TRBV21-1 and TRBJ1-1; the listed D gene, TRBD1, was not tested against the DNA. TRBV21-1 counts as a pseudogene. The CDR3 runs 18 residues. The CDR3 region has the DNA TGTGCCAGCAGCAAAGACGGCTCAGGAGCGATCACCCCCCGGGCCACTTTCTTT. The encoded protein is CASSKDGSGAITPRATFF.

This clonotype was seen only a few times. V gene TRBV6-5 combines with J gene TRBJ2-7, with D unclear. The CDR3 has 15 residues. V was trimmed by 4 bases and J by 12 bases, leaving 25 bases between them. CDR1 and CDR2 from the germline V gene are MNHEY and SVGAGI. The CDR3 DNA reads TGTGCCAGCAGTTTCCACTGGGGATCGGGTTACGGCCTGTACTTC. It is translated as CASSFHWGSGYGLYF.

The chain couples TRBV4-1 to TRBJ1-3; no clear D gene. Deletions cut 1 base from V and 4 bases from J, with 11 bases between. Germline values: CDR1 MGHRA, CDR2 YSYEKL. The CDR3 covers 15 residues. The chain's CDR3 is CASSQAEMGGNTIYF. The CDR3 nucleotides are TGCGCCAGCAGCCAAGCCGAAATGGGAGGAAACACCATATATTTT.

The chain recombines TRBV7-6 with TRBJ2-2, with 7 bases matching TRBD2. The V segment lost 4 bases and the J segment 5 bases; nucleotides outside the gene matches: 10. This CDR3 has 16 amino acids. Germline loops: CDR1 SGHVS, CDR2 FNYEAQ. Here the CDR3 DNA reads TGTGCCAGCAGCTCCATTGCGGGGGATGAGACCGGGGAGCTGTTTTTT. Encoded protein: CASSSIAGDETGELFF.

This clonotype was seen a few times. The rearrangement joins TRBV11-2 to TRBJ2-3; a weak D match, TRBD1 (5 bases). The V end lost 2 bases, the J end lost 9 bases, and 21 bases lay between the germline ends. This CDR3 is built from 16 residues. Germline V gene lookup returns CDR1 SGHAT and CDR2 FQNNGV. CDR3 residues: CASSLIGGANTATQYF. The CDR3 coding sequence is TGTGCCAGCAGCTTAATCGGTGGGGCTAACACTGCAACGCAGTATTTT.